This T cell receptor beta chain originates from a study of molecular identifiers for immune sequencing clone quantification. Looked up from germline, CDR1 is SGDLS and CDR2 is YYNGEE. This CDR3 is 15 amino acids long. Trimming stripped 0 bases from V and 0 bases from J, with 6 bases between. Previously described methods and listed TCR primers produced bulk TCR libraries. Via MiXCR, TCRdb re-called the PCR reads, giving one row per CDR3 protein. The sample lists about 640,000 distinct CDR3 sequences; about 20% were seen once. The material sequenced was naive CD8+ T cells from blood, with Jurkat cell RNA spiked in. Subset described: FACS-sorted CD8+CD4-CCR7+CD45RA+ naive T cells. The sequence derives from a human donor in good health. Some libraries in this study had Jurkat cell RNA spiked in. The J gene is TRBJ1-4, the V gene TRBV9; D ambiguous. The CDR3 bases are TGTGCCAGCAGCGTAGGTGCTGCAACTAATGAAAAACTGTTTTTT. It codes for CASSVGAATNEKLFF.